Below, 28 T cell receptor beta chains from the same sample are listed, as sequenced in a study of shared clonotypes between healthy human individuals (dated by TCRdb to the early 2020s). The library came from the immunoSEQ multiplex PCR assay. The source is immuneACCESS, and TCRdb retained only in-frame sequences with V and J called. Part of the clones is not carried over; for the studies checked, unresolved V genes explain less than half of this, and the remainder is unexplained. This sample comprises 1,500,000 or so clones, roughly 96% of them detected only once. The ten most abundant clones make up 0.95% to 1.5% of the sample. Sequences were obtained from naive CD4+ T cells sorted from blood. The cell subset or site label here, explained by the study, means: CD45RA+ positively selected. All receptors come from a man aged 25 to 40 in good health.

DNA of the CDR3: TGTGCCAGTATTCAGGGACTAGCGGGATCGCGGGCGAACACCGGGGAGCTGTTTTTT. It translates to CASIQGLAGSRANTGELFF. The chain couples TRBV19 to TRBJ2-2; TRBD2 agrees at 13 bases. CDR3 length: 19 residues. Germline loops: CDR1 LNHDA, CDR2 SQIVND (reference sequence). J lost 0 bases, V lost 7 bases, and 11 bases had no gene match.

The CDR3 region has the DNA TGTGCCAGCAGCCTGACAGGGGCTTATACAGATACGCAGTATTTT. Translated, it gives CASSLTGAYTDTQYF. The chain joins TRBV9 to TRBJ2-3; 8 bases line up with TRBD1. After removal of 4 bases from V and 3 bases from J, the junction contained 7 bases not matched to a gene. The germline CDR1 and CDR2 sequences are SGDLS and YYNGEE. CDR3 size: 15 residues.

The CDR3 nucleotides are TGTGCCAGCACCCTAAGATTAACAGATACGCAGTATTTT. This encodes CASTLRLTDTQYF. The chain has TRBV7-3 and TRBJ2-3, with D unclear. The germline V and J ends were trimmed by 7 bases and 3 bases, with 11 bases remaining between them. Germline CDR1 is SGHTA and CDR2 is FQGTGA. The CDR3 runs to 13 residues.

CDR3 amino acids: CSVADLYYEQYF. CDR3 in DNA: TGCAGCGTTGCTGACCTCTACTACGAGCAGTACTTC. The chain is built from TRBV29-1 and TRBJ2-7; D is undetermined. The CDR3 length is 12 residues. Germline V gene sequence: CDR1 SQVTM, CDR2 ANQGSEA. Trimming took off 4 bases at V and 3 bases at J, with 10 bases between the two ends.

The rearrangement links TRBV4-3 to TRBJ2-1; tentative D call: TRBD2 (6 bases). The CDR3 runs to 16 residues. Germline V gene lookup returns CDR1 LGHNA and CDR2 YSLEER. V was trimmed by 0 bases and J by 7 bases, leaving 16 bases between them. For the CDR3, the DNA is TGCGCCAGCAGCCAAGATGTAGTTACGGGAGAGAATGAGCAGTTCTTC. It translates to CASSQDVVTGENEQFF.

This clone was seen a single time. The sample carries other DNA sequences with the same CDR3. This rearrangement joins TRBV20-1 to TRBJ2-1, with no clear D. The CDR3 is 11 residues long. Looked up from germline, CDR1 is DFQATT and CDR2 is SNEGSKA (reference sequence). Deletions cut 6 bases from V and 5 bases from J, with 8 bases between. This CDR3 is CSARTDNEQFF. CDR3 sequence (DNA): TGCAGTGCCCGGACCGACAATGAGCAGTTCTTC.

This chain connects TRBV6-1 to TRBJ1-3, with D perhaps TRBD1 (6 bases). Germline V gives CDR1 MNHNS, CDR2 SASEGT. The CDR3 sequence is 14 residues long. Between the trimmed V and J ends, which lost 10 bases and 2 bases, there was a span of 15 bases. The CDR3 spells CAISGGGAGNTIYF. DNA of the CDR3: TGTGCCATTTCGGGGGGGGGCGCTGGAAACACCATATATTTT.

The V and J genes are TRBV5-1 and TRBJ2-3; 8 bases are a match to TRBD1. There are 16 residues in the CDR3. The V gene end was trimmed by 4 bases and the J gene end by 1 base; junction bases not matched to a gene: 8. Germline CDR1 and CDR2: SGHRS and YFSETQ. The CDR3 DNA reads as TGCGCCAGCAGCAAACATGACAGGGGCGGCACAGATACGCAGTATTTT. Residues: CASSKHDRGGTDTQYF.

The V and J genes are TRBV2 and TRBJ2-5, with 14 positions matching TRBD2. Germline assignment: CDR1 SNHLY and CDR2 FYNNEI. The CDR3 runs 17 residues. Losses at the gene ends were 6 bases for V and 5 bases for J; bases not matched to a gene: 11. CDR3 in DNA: TGTGCCAGCAGCCCGTTGGGACTAGCGGGAGAAAGGGAGACCCAGTACTTC. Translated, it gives CASSPLGLAGERETQYF.

The CDR3 protein is CASSLLTLARNTDTQYF. The DNA of the CDR3 is TGTGCCAGCAGCTTATTGACTCTAGCGAGAAACACAGATACGCAGTATTTT. The chain employs TRBV7-9 and TRBJ2-3; the D gene is possibly TRBD2 (6 bases). Trimming shortened V by 2 bases and J by 2 bases, and 17 bases separated the two germline ends. Germline V lookup: CDR1 SEHNR, CDR2 FQNEAQ (reference sequence). The CDR3 loop spans 17 amino acids.

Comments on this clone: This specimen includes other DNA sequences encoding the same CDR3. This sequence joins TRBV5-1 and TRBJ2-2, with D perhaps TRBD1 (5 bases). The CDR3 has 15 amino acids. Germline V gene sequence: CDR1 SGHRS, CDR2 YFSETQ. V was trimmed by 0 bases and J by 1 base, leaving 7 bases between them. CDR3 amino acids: CASSLGGRNTGELFF. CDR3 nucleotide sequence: TGCGCCAGCAGCTTGGGGGGCAGGAACACCGGGGAGCTGTTTTTT.

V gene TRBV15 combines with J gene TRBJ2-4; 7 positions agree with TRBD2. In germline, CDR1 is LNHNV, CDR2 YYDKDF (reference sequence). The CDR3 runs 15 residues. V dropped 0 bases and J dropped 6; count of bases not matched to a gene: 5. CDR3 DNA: TGTGCCACCAGCAGAGATGCAGGGAGGGGAAACATTCAGTACTTC. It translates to CATSRDAGRGNIQYF.

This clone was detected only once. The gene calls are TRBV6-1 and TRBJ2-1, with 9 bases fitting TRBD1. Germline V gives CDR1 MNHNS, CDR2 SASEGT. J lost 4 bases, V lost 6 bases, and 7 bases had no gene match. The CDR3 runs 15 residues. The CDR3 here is CASREPGQGYNEQFF. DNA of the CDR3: TGTGCCAGCAGGGAACCGGGACAGGGTTACAATGAGCAGTTCTTC.

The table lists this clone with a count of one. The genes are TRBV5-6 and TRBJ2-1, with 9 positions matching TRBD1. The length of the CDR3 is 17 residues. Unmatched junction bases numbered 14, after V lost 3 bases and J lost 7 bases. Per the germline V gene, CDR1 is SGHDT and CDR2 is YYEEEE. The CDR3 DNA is TGTGCCAGCAGCTGGACACAGGGGGCGATTATGTATAATGAGCAGTTCTTC. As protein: CASSWTQGAIMYNEQFF.

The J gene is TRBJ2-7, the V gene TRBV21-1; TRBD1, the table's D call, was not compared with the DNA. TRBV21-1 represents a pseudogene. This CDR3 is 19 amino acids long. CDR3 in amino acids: CASSKKPRIGTVLTYEQYF. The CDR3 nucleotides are TGTGCCAGCAGCAAAAAGCCACGCATCGGGACAGTCCTCACCTACGAGCAGTACTTC.

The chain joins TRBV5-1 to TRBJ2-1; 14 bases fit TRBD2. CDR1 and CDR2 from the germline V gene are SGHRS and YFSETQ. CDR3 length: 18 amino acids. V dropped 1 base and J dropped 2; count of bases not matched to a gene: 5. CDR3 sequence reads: CASSLMTSGRGAYNEQFF. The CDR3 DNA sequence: TGCGCCAGCAGCTTGATGACTAGCGGGAGGGGTGCCTACAATGAGCAGTTCTTC.

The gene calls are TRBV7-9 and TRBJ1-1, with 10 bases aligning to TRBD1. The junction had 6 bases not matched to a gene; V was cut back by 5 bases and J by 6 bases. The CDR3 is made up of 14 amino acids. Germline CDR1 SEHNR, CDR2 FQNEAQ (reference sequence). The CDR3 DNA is TGTGCCAGCAGCGAGACAGGGGGCTCTGCTGAAGCTTTCTTT. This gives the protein CASSETGGSAEAFF.

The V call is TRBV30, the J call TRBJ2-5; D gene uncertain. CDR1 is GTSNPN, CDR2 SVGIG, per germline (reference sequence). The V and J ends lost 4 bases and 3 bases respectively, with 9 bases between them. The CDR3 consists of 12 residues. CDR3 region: CAWNIRKETQYF. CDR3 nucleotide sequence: TGTGCCTGGAATATACGGAAAGAGACCCAGTACTTC.

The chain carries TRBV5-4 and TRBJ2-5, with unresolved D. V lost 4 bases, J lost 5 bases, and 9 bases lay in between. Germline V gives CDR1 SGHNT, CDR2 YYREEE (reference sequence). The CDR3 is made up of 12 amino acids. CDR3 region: CASSRKSETQYF. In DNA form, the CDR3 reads TGTGCCAGCAGCCGTAAGTCGGAGACCCAGTACTTC.

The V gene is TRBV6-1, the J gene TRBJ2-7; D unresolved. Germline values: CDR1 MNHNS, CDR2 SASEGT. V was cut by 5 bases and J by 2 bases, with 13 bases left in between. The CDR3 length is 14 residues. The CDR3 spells CASSLRLGPYEQYF. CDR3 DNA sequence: TGTGCCAGCAGTCTCCGGTTAGGACCCTACGAGCAGTACTTC.

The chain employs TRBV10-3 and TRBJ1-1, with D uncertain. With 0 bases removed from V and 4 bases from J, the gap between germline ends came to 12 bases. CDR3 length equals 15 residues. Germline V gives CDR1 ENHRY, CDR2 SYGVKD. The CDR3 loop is CAISESGPIGTEAFF. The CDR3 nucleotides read TGTGCCATCAGTGAGTCCGGTCCCATCGGCACTGAAGCTTTCTTT.

The DNA of the CDR3 is TGTGCCAGTAGTAACAGGGGACAGGGTATCTTCGGAGGCTACACCTTC. Its translation is CASSNRGQGIFGGYTF. The V and J genes are TRBV19 and TRBJ1-2; 9 bases are a match to TRBD1. With V trimmed by 4 bases and J by 8 bases, 14 bases remained unmatched. The CDR3 loop spans 16 amino acids. Looked up from germline, CDR1 is LNHDA and CDR2 is SQIVND (reference sequence).

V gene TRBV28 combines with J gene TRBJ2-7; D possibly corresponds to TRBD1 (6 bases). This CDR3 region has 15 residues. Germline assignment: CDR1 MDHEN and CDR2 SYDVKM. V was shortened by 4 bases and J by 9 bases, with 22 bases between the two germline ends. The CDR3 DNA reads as TGTGCCAGCAGTTCAGGGACACGCCTCCTCCAGGGGCAGTACTTC. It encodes CASSSGTRLLQGQYF.

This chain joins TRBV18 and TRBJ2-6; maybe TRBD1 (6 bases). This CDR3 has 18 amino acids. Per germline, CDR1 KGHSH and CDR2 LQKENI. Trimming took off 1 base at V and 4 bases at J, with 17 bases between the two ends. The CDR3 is CASSPLEQGSVGANVLTF. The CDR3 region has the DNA TGTGCCAGCTCACCACTTGAACAGGGCTCGGTCGGGGCCAACGTCCTGACTTTC.

The CDR3: CASSESTGVDEQFF. The CDR3 coding sequence is TGCGCCAGCAGTGAGTCAACAGGGGTCGATGAGCAGTTCTTC. J is TRBJ2-1 and V is TRBV10-1; TRBD1 agrees at 7 bases. J gave up 8 bases and V 0 bases, and 4 bases lay outside the gene matches. This CDR3 contains 14 residues. Looked up from germline, CDR1 is WNHNN and CDR2 is SYGVQD (reference sequence).

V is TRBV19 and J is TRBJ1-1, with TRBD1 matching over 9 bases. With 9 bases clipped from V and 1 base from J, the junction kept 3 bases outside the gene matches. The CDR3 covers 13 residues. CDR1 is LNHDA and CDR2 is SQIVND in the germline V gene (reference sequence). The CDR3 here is CASKTGGNTEAFF. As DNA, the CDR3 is TGTGCCAGCAAGACAGGGGGGAACACTGAAGCTTTCTTT.

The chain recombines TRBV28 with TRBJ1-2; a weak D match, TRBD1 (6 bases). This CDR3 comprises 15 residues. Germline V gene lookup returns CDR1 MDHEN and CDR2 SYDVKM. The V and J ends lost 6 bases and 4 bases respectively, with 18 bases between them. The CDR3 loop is CASSSGTLSPYGYTF. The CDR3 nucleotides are TGTGCCAGCAGCTCCGGGACACTCTCTCCCTATGGCTACACCTTC.

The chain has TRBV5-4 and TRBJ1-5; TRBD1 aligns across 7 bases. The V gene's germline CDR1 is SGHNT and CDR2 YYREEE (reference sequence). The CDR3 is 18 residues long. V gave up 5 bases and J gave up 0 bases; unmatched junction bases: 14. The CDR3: CASSKFGTVSHSNQPQHF. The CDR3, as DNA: TGTGCCAGCAGTAAATTCGGGACAGTTTCCCATAGCAATCAGCCCCAGCATTTT.